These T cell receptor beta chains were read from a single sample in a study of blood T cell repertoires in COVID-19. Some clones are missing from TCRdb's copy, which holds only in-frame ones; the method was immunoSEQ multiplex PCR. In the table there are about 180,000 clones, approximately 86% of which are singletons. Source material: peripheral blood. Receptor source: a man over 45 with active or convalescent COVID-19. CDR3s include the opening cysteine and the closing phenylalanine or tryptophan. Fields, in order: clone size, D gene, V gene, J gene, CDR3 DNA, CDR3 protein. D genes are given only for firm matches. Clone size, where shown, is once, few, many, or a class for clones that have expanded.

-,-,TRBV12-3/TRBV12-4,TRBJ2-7,TGTGCCAGCACGGGACTTGCTAACGAGCAGTACTTC,CASTGLANEQYF
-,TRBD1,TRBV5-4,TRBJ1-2,TGTGCCAGCAGGCCGGGACAGGGACGAATCGGTTCCTTC,CASRPGQGRIGSF
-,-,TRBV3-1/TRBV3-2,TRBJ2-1,TGTGCCAGCAGCCCGACAGGCCAGAATGAGCAGTTCTTC,CASSPTGQNEQFF
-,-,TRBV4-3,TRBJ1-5,TGCGCCAGCAGCCAAGATTGGGTACAGGGCTATAGCAATCAGCCCCAGCATTTT,CASSQDWVQGYSNQPQHF
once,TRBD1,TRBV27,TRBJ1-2,TGTGCCAGCAGTTTGTCCGGGACAGCCAACTATGGCTACACCTTC,CASSLSGTANYGYTF
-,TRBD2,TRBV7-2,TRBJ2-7,TGTGCCAGCAGCTCGGCTTGGGGGACTAGCGGCTACGAGCAGTACTTC,CASSSAWGTSGYEQYF
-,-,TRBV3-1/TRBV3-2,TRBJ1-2,TGTGCCAGCAGCCAAAAGGTATCTGGGGCCAATGGCTACACCTTC,CASSQKVSGANGYTF
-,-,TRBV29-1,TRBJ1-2,TGCAGCGTTACGGGCAGGGACTATGGCTACACCTTC,CSVTGRDYGYTF
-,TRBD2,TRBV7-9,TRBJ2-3,TGTGCCAGCAGCCCCACGAGCGGGAGCCCCACAGATACGCAGTATTTT,CASSPTSGSPTDTQYF
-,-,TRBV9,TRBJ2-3,TGTGCCAGCAGCGTAGTTGCGTACCCCCCGGTGGCGCAGTATTTT,CASSVVAYPPVAQYF
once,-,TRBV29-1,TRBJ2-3,TGCAGCGTTCCACGACTTGTAGCTTTAATTGCAGATACGCAGTATTTT,CSVPRLVALIADTQYF
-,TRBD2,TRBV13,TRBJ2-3,TGTGCCAGCAGCTTAAAGCGGGGGGGCCTCGATACGCAGTATTTT,CASSLKRGGLDTQYF
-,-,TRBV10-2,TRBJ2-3,TGCGCCAGCAGCCTCACAACCACAGATACGCAGTATTTT,CASSLTTTDTQYF
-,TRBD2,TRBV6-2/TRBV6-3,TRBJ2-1,TGTGCCAGCAGTTACCCGGGACTAGGCCACAATGAGCAGTTCTTC,CASSYPGLGHNEQFF
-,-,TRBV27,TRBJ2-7,TGTGCCAGCAGTCCGCTAGCGCAAACCTACGAGCAGTACTTC,CASSPLAQTYEQYF
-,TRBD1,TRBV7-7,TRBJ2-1,TGTGCTAGCAGCACAGGGGTCCCCAATGAGCAGTTCTTC,CASSTGVPNEQFF